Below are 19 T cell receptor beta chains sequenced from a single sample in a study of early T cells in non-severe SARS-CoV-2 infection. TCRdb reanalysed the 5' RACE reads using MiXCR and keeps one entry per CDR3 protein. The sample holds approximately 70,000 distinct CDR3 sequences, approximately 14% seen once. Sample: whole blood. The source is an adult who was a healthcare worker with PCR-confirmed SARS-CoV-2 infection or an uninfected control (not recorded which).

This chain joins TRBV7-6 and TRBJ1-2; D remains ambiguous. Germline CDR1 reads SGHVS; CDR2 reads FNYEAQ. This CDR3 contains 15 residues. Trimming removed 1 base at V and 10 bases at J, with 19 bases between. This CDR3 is CASSLGMVGLTDYTF. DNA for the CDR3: TGTGCCAGCAGCTTAGGGATGGTGGGTCTCACTGACTACACCTTC.

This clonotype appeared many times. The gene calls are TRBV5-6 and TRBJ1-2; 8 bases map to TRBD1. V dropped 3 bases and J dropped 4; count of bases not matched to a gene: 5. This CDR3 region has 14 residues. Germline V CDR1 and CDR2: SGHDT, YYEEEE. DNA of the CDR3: TGTGCCAGCAGCTGGGGACAGGACAGCTATGGCTACACCTTC. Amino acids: CASSWGQDSYGYTF.

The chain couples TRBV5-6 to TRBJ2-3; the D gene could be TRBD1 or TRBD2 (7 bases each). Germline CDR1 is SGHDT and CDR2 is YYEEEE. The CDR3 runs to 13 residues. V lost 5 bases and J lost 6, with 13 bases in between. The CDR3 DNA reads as TGTGCCAGCAGGGGGAGGGGGCGCGATACGCAGTATTTT. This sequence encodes CASRGRGRDTQYF.

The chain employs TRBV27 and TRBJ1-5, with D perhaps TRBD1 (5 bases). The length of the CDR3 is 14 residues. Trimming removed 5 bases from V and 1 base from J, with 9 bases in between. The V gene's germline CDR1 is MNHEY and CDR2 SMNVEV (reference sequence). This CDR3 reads CASSARGSNQPQHF. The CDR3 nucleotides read TGTGCCAGCAGTGCTCGGGGGAGCAATCAGCCCCAGCATTTT.

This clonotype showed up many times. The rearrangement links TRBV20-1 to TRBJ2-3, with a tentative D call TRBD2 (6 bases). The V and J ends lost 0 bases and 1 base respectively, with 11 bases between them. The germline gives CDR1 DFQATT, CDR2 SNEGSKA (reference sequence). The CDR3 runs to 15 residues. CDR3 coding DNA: TGCAGTGCTAGAGATCTGGCTAGCGGCACAGATACGCAGTATTTT. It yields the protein CSARDLASGTDTQYF.

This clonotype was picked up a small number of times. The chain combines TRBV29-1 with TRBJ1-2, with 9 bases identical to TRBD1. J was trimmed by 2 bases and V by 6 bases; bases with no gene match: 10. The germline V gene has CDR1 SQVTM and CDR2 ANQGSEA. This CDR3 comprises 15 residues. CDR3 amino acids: CSVHRTGDSNYGYTF. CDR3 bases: TGCAGCGTCCACCGGACAGGGGATTCGAACTATGGCTACACCTTC. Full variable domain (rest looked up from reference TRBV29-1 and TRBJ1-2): SAVISQKPSRDICQRGTSLTIQCQVDSQVTMMFWYRQQPGQSLTLIATANQGSEATYESGFVIDKFPISRPNLTFSTLTVSNMSPEDSSIYLCSVHRTGDSNYGYTFGSGTRLTVV.

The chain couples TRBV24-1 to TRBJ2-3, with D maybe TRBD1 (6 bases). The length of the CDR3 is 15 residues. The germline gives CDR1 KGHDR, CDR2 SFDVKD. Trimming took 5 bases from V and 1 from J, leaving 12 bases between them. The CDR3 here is CATSGGSGGTDTQYF. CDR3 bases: TGTGCCACCAGTGGGGGGTCAGGGGGCACAGATACGCAGTATTTT.

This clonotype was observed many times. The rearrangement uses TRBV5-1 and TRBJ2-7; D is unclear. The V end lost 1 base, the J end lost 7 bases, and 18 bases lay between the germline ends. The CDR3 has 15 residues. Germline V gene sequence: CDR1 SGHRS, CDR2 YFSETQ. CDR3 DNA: TGCGCCAGCAGCTTGAACACCGGGTCCCTCGGGGAGCAGTACTTC. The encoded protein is CASSLNTGSLGEQYF. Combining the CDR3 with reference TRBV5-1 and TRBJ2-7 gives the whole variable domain KAGVTQTPRYLIKTRGQQVTLSCSPISGHRSVSWYQQTPGQGLQFLFEYFSETQRNKGNFPGRFSGRQFSNSRSEMNVSTLELGDSALYLCASSLNTGSLGEQYFGPGTRLTVT.

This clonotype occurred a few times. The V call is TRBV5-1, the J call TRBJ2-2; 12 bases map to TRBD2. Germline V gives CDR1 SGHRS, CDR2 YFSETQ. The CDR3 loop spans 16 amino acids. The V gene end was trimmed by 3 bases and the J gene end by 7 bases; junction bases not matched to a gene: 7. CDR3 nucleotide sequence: TGCGCCAGCAGCTGGACTAGCGGGGCCCAAAACGGGGAGCTGTTTTTT. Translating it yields CASSWTSGAQNGELFF. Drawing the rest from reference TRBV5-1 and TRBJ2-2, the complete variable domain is KAGVTQTPRYLIKTRGQQVTLSCSPISGHRSVSWYQQTPGQGLQFLFEYFSETQRNKGNFPGRFSGRQFSNSRSEMNVSTLELGDSALYLCASSWTSGAQNGELFFGEGSRLTVL.

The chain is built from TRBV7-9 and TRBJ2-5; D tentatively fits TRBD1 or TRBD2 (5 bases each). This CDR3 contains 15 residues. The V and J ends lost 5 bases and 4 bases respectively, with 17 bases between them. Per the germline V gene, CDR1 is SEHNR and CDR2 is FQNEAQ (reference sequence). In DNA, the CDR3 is TGTGCCAGCAGCCCCGCCCCCCCGGGACGAGAGACCCAGTACTTC. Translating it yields CASSPAPPGRETQYF.

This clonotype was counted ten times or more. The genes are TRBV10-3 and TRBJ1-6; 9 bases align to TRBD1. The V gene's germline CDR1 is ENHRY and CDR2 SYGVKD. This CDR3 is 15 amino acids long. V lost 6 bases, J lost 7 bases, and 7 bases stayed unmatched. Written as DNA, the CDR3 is TGTGCCATCAGGAGTATAGGGACAGGGAATTCACCCCTCCACTTT. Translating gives CAIRSIGTGNSPLHF.

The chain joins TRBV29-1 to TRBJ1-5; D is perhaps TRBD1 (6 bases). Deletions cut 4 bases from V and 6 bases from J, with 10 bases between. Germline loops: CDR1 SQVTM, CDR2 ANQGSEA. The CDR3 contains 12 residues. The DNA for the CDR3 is TGCAGCGTTGGGGGGGCCAGTCAGCCCCAGCATTTT. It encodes CSVGGASQPQHF.

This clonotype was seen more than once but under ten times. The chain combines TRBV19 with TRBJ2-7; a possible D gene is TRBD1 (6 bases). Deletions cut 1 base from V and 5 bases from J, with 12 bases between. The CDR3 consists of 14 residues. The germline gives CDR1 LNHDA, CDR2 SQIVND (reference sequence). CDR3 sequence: CASSIAGRGHEQYF. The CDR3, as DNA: TGTGCCAGTAGTATAGCTGGCAGGGGCCACGAGCAGTACTTC. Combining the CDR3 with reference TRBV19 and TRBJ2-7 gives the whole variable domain DGGITQSPKYLFRKEGQNVTLSCEQNLNHDAMYWYRQDPGQGLRLIYYSQIVNDFQKGDIAEGYSVSREKKESFPLTVTSAQKNPTAFYLCASSIAGRGHEQYFGPGTRLTVT.

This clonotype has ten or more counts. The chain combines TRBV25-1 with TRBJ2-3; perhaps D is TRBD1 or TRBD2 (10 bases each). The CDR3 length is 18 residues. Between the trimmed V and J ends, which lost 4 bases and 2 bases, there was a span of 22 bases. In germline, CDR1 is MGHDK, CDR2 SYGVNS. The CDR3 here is CASSGQGASGGYTDTQYF. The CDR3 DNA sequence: TGTGCCAGCAGTGGACAGGGGGCTAGCGGGGGATACACAGATACGCAGTATTTT.

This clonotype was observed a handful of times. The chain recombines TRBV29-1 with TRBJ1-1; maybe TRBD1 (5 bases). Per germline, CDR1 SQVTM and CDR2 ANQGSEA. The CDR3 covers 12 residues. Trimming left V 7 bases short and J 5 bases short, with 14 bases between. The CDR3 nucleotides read TGCAGCGGCGTCAATGGGGGTACTGAAGCTTTCTTT. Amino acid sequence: CSGVNGGTEAFF.

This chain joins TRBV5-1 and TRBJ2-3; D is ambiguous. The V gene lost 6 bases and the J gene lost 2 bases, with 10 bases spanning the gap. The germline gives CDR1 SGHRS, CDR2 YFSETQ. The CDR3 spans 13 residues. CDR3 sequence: CASTPTTTDTQYF. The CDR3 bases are TGCGCCAGCACCCCGACAACCACAGATACGCAGTATTTT.

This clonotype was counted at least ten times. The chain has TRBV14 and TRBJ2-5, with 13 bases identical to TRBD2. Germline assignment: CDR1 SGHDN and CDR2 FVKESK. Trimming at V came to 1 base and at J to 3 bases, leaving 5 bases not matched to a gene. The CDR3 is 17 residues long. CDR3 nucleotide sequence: TGTGCCAGCAGCCAAGCCCGGACTAGCGGGGGAAAAGAGACCCAGTACTTC. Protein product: CASSQARTSGGKETQYF. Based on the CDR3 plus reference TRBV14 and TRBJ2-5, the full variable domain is EAGVTQFPSHSVIEKGQTVTLRCDPISGHDNLYWYRRVMGKEIKFLLHFVKESKQDESGMPNNRFLAERTGGTYSTLKVQPAELEDSGVYFCASSQARTSGGKETQYFGPGTRLLVL.

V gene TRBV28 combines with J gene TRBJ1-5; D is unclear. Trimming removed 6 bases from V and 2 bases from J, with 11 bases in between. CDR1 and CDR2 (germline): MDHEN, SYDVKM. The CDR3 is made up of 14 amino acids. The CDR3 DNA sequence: TGTGCCAGCAGCGGACTGGCGGGCAATCAGCCCCAGCATTTT. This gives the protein CASSGLAGNQPQHF.

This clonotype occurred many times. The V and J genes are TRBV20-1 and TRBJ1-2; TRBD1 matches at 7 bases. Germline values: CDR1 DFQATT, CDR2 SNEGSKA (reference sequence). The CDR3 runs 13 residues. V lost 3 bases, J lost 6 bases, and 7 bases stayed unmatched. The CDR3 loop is CSARNSGGHGYTF. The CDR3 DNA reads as TGCAGTGCTAGGAATTCAGGGGGGCATGGCTACACCTTC.